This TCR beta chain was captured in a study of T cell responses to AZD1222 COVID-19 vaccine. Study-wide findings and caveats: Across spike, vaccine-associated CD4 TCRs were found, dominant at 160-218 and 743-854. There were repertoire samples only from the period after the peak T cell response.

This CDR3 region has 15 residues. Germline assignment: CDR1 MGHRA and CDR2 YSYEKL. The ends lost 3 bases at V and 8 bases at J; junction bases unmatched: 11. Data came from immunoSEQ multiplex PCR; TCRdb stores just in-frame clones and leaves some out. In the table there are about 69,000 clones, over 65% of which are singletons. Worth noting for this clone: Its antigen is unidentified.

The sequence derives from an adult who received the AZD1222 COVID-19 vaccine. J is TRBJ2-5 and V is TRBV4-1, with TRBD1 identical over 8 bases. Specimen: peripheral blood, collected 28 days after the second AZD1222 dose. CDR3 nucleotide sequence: TGCGCCAGCAGCCATCCGACAGGGGCGTCCCAAACCCAGTACTTC. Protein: CASSHPTGASQTQYF.